The present T cell receptor (beta chain) was sequenced within a study of human T cells and chemical hapten exposure. Study-level points and caveats: The study found that DPC sensitization did not change TCRs above 1 in 1000 frequency.

TCRdb redid the calling of the RACE reads with MiXCR, one entry per CDR3 protein. The table records 350,000 to 400,000 distinct CDR3 sequences, around 6% of them present only once. V was shortened by 1 base and J by 0 bases, with 12 bases between the two germline ends. CDR1 LGHNT and CDR2 FRNRAP come from the germline V gene. This CDR3 spans 16 amino acids. This clonotype was detected a few times. Its specificity is not known. The time point here: patch test 2, 6 weeks after DPC sensitization. As for treatment: therapeutic diphenylcyclopropenone sensitization with weekly scalp DPC. Here the sequenced sample was whole blood, taken in connection with sensitization to the hapten diphenylcyclopropenone (DPC). This chain connects TRBV12-5 to TRBJ1-1; no firm D call. This clonotype was sampled from a woman aged 18 to 35 with alopecia areata. Some clones in this sample may be carry-over from other donors' samples. The CDR3 spells CASGLGALPLNTEAFF. The CDR3 region has the DNA TGTGCTAGTGGTTTGGGGGCCCTACCTCTGAACACTGAAGCTTTCTTT.